Below, one TCR beta chain is given with its context. Its antigen remains unidentified. No much larger clonotype is one base removed from it; base qualities were not supplied. The data were obtained in a study of T cell responses to AZD1222 COVID-19 vaccine (dated by TCRdb to about 2021). Background for the entire study: TCR sequencing covered roughly 230 trial participants: 200 to 210 given two doses of AZD1222 and around 26 given two doses of MenACWY control vaccine. Trial participants were enrolled by age into subgroups of 18-55, 56-69 and 70-plus years, and around 140, 26 and 57 TCR-sequenced participants, respectively, were included in these subgroups. Beyond this particular receptor, the publication reports: Participants were mostly white British, with more females than males. The authors suggested clonal diversity may have been underestimated. Reportedly, close to half of the unique spike-specific TCRs recognized epitopes lying outside the regions that are mutated in the B.1.351 and B.1.1.7 variants. Conclusions about previously exposed vaccinees are limited, since just 5 to 7 AZD1222 recipients were seropositive for SARS-CoV-2 at baseline. A significant rise in spike-specific TCR breadth and depth was observed after two AZD1222 doses relative to day 0 and relative to MenACWY recipients. The 56-69-year group was small, and its depth increase did not reach significance, likely because of low power. Because no day 14 peak-response samples were available, the repertoires could be characterized only after the peak T cell response. CD4 TCRs associated with the vaccine covered the entire spike protein, and the dominant responses were in regions 160-218 and 743-854.

The CDR3 regions of human TCRbeta chains were subjected to immunosequencing. As for the original processing: TCRs in the repertoires were compared against a reference library of SARS-CoV-2-specific TCRs that had been generated with the MIRA antigen-specificity platform. Breadth meant the fraction of unique TCRs that were SARS-CoV-2-associated, whereas depth meant the fraction of total T cells that were SARS-CoV-2-associated. Using the MIRA data, each spike-specific TCR was assigned both to the spike region to which the TCR was reactive and to a CD4 or CD8 class. Log10-transformed breadth and depth values were compared by one-way ANOVA with Sidak's multiple comparisons tests. TCRdb obtained this table from immuneACCESS and retained in-frame rearrangements with V and J assigned. These tables miss some clones; where compared with another copy, unresolved V genes account for less than half of the shortfall, and the remainder is unexplained. The V and J calls and clone size are taken from that table; D and trimming were inferred from the DNA. This sample lists about 170,000 clones; about 83% were detected once. The top ten constitute 0.95% to 1.1% of the sample.

Explained via the paper, the time point label denotes: about 28 days (+/-7) after the second vaccine dose. AZD1222 recipients whose second dose came at about 4 weeks and those whose second dose came at about 12 weeks were combined into one group, since spike-specific TCR depth and breadth did not differ between the two schedules. Vaccinee samples were obtained from the UK trials COV001 and COV002, which included a single-blind randomized controlled phase 2/3 trial of AZD1222 (ChAdOx1 nCoV-19) in healthy adults. For TCRbeta chain sequencing, PBMC samples from trial participants were taken at day 0 and at day 28 after the second dose. V lost 5 bases and J lost 5 bases; the stretch between them is 13 bases long. According to the germline V gene (reference sequence), CDR1 reads MNHEY and CDR2 reads SMNVEV. From its cysteine to its phenylalanine, the CDR3 spans 15 amino acids. The DNA shown is the 45-base CDR3, in frame from base 1.

The rearranged chain carries TRBV27 and TRBJ1-6; a tentative D call is TRBD1 (6 bases match). This clonotype was obtained from an adult who received the AZD1222 COVID-19 vaccine. The specimen was peripheral blood, collected 28 days after the second AZD1222 dose. The DNA reads as follows: TGTGCCAGCAGTAACAGGGTAGTCGATAATTCACCCCTCCACTTT. This is translated as CASSNRVVDNSPLHF.